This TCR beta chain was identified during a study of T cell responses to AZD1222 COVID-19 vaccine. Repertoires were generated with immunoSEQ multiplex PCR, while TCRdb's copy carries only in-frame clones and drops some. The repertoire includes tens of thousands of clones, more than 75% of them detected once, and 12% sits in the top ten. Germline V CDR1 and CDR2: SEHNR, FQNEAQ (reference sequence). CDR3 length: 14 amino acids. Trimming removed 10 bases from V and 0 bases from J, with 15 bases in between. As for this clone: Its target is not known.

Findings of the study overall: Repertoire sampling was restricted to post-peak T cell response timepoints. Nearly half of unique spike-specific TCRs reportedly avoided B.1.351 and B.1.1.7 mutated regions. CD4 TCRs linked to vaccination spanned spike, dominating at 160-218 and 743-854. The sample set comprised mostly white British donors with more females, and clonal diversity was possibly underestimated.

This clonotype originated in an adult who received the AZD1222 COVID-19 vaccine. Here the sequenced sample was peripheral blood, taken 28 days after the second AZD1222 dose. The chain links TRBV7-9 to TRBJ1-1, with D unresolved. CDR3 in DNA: TGTGCCATCCAGGTCACGGGGATGAACACTGAAGCTTTCTTT. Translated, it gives CAIQVTGMNTEAFF.